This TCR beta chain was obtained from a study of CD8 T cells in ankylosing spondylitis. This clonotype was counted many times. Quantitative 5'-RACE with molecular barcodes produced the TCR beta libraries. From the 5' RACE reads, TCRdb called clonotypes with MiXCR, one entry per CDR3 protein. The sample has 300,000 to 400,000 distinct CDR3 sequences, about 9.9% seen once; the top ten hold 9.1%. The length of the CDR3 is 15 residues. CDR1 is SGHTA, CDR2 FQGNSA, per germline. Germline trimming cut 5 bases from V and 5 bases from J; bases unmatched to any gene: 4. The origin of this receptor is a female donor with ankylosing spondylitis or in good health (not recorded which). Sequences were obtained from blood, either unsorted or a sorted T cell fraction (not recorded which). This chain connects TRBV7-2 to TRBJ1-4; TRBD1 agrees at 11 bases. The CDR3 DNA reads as TGTGCCAGCAGCACCCGGGACAGGGGGAATGAAAAACTGTTTTTT. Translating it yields CASSTRDRGNEKLFF.